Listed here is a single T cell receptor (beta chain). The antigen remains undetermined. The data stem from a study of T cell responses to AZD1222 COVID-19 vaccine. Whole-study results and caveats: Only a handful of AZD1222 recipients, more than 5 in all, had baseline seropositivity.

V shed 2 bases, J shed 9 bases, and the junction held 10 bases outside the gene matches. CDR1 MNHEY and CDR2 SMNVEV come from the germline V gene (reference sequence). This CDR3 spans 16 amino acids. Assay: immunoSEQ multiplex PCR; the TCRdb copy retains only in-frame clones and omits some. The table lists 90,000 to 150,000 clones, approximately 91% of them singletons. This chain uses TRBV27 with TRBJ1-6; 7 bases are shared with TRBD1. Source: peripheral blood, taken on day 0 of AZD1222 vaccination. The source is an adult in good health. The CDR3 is CASSLGSRGYGSPLHF. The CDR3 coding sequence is TGTGCCAGCAGTTTAGGATCCAGGGGGTATGGTTCACCCCTCCACTTT.